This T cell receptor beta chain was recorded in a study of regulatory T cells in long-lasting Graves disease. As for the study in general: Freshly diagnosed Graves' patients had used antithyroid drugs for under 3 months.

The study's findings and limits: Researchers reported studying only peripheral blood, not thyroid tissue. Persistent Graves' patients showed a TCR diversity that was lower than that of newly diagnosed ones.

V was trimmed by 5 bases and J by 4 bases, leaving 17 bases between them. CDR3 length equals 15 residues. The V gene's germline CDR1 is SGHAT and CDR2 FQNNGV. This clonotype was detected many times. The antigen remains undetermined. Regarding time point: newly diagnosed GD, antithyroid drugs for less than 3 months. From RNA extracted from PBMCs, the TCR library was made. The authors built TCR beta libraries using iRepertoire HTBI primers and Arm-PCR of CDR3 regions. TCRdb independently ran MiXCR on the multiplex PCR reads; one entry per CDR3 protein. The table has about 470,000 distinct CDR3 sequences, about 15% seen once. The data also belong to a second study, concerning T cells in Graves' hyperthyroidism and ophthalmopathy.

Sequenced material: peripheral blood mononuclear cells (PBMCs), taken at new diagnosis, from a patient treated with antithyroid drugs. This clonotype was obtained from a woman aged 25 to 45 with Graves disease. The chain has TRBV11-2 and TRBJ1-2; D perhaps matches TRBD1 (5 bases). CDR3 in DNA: TGTGCCAGCAGCCCCTGGGCCAGGGATGGCTATGGCTACACCTTC. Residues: CASSPWARDGYGYTF.